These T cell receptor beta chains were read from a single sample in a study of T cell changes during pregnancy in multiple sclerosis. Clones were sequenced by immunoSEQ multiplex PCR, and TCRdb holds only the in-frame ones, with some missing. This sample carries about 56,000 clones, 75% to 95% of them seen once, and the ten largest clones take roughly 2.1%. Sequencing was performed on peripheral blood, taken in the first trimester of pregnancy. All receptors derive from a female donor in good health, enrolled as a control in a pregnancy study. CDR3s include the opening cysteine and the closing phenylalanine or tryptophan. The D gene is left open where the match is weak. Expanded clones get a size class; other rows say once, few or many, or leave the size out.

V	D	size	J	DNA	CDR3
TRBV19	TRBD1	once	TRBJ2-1	TGTGCCAGTAGTATGACAGGGGGCACAGGGGGGCAGTTCTTC	CASSMTGGTGGQFF
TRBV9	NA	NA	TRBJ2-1	TGTGCCAGCAGCGTAGGGCCGCTAGCCGATGAGCAGTTCTTC	CASSVGPLADEQFF
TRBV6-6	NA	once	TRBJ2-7	TGTGCCAGCAGTTACGGGCGGGTTAGCTCCTACGAGCAGTACTTC	CASSYGRVSSYEQYF
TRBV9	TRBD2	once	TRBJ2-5	TGTGCCAGCAGCGTATATCCGGCGGGGGGGCTAGAGACAGAGACCCAGTACTTC	CASSVYPAGGLETETQYF
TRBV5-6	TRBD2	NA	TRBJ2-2	TGTGCCAGCAGCTTCGTGGTGGCTAGCGGGAAAAGAGACACCGGGGAGCTGTTTTTT	CASSFVVASGKRDTGELFF
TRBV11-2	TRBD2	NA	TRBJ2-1	TGTGCCAGCAGCTTCCCGGGTAGCGGGTTAGGCAATGAGCAGTTCTTC	CASSFPGSGLGNEQFF
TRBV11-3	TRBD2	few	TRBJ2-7	TGTGCCAGCAGCTTTGCGGGAGCCGCCTACGAGCAGTACTTC	CASSFAGAAYEQYF
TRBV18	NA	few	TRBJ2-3	TGTGCCAGCTCACTAGCCGCCACCACAGATACGCAGTATTTT	CASSLAATTDTQYF
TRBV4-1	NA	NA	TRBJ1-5	TGCGCCAGCAGCCAAGTTCTCGGGAGCAATCAGCCCCAGCATTTT	CASSQVLGSNQPQHF
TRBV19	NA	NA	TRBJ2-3	TGTGCCAGTAGTATAGATCTATCCGGGGGAGGCACAGATACGCAGTATTTT	CASSIDLSGGGTDTQYF
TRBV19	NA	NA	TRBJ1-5	TGTGCCAGTACTCGGGCAGGGAATCAGCCCCAGCATTTT	CASTRAGNQPQHF
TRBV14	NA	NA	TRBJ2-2	TGTGCCAGCAGCCAAAGAAGGTCAGGGAACACCGGGGAGCTGTTTTTT	CASSQRRSGNTGELFF
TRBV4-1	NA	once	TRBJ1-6	TGCGCCAGCAGCCAGACGACAGTACGAGGTTCACCCCTCCACTTT	CASSQTTVRGSPLHF
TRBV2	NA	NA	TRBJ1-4	TGTGCCAGCATGCGACCACGTGTAGGCTCGGGTGAAAAACTGTTTTTT	CASMRPRVGSGEKLFF
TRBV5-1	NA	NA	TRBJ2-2	TGCGCCAGCAGCTCCGGTTCCAGGGAGCTGTTTTTT	CASSSGSRELFF
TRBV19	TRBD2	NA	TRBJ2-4	TGTGCCAGTAGTATTCGGCCTAGCGGAGGGGAGTTGGGCAAAAACATTCAGTACTTC	CASSIRPSGGELGKNIQYF
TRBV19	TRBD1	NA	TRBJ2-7	TGTGCCAGTAGCCAGAAACCGGGACAGGGCTACGAGCAGTACTTC	CASSQKPGQGYEQYF
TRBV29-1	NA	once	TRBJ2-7	TGCAGCGTTGAAGATCGCGGGGGCTCGTCCTACGAGCAGTACTTC	CSVEDRGGSSYEQYF
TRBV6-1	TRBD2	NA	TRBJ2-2	TGTGCCAGCAGTCAGCTAGCGGTCACCGGGGAGCTGTTTTTT	CASSQLAVTGELFF
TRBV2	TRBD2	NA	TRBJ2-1	TGTGCCAGCGAGTCTAGCGGCTCCTACAATGAGCAGTTCTTC	CASESSGSYNEQFF
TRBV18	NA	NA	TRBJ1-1	TGTGCCAGCTCGCCCACAGGGAACACTGAAGCTTTCTTT	CASSPTGNTEAFF
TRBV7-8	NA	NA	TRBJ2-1	TGTGCCAGCAGCTCCAAATGGTACAGCTCCTACAATGAGCAGTTCTTC	CASSSKWYSSYNEQFF
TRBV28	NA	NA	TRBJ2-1	TGTGCCAGCAGGCCGGGGATCAATGAGCAGTTCTTC	CASRPGINEQFF
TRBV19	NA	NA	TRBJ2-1	TGTGCCAGTAGAGCCTGGTACAATGAGCAGTTCTTC	CASRAWYNEQFF
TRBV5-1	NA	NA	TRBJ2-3	TGCGCCAGCAGCAGTGCTGAGGTCACAGATACGCAGTATTTT	CASSSAEVTDTQYF
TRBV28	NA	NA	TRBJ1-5	TGTGCCAGCGCACGCGGAAGCTTGGTGGATCAGCCCCAGCATTTT	CASARGSLVDQPQHF
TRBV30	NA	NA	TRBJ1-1	TGTGCCTGGGAGGAGCGGGGCAGGGCGAGCACTGAAGCTTTCTTT	CAWEERGRASTEAFF
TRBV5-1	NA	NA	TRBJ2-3	TGCGCCAGCAGATCGGGGGGCAGGGCAGATACGCAGTATTTT	CASRSGGRADTQYF
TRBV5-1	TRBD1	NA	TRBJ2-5	TGCGCCAGCAGGAGACAGAGGGGGCCCTCAGAGACCCAGTACTTC	CASRRQRGPSETQYF
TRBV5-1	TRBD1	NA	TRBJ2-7	TGCGCCAGCAGCGGACGGACAGGGAGCTACGAGCAGTACTTC	CASSGRTGSYEQYF
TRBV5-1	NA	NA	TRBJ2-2	TGCGCCAGCAGCCCGGGCACTGACAGTACGAACACCGGGGAGCTGTTTTTT	CASSPGTDSTNTGELFF
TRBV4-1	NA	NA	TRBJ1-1	TGCGCCAGCAGAAATGGGGGCAGGGACAACACTGAAGCTTTCTTT	CASRNGGRDNTEAFF
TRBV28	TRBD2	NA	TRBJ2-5	TGTGCCAGCAGTTTACATATGGACTGGACTAGCGGGAGGGCCGTAGACCAAGAGACCCAGTACTTC	CASSLHMDWTSGRAVDQETQYF
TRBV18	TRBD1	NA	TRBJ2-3	TGTGCCAGCTCACCACCCCCCGGCAGGGGGCCAGATACGCAGTATTTT	CASSPPPGRGPDTQYF
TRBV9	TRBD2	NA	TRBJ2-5	TGTGCCAGCAGCGTAATAGCGGGGTTCCAAGAGACCCAGTACTTC	CASSVIAGFQETQYF
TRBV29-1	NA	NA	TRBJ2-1	TGCAGCGTTGATCCGGGTGGGAGTTACAATGAGCAGTTCTTC	CSVDPGGSYNEQFF
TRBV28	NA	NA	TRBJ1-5	TGTGCCAGCGTAGGGCAGGGTCTTCAGCCCCAGCATTTT	CASVGQGLQPQHF
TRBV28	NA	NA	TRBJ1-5	TGTGCCAGCAGAGGGGTGACAGCTAGCAATCAGCCCCAGCATTTT	CASRGVTASNQPQHF
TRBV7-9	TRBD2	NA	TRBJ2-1	TGTGCCAGCAGCAGCGGGGGTAATGAGCAGTTCTTC	CASSSGGNEQFF
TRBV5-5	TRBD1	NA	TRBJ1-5	TGTGCCAGCAGCCCGACTGGACAGGGGGCTCAGCCCCAGCATTTT	CASSPTGQGAQPQHF
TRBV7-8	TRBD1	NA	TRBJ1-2	TGTGCCAGCAGCTCCCAGGGGGGCTTCTATGGCTACACCTTC	CASSSQGGFYGYTF
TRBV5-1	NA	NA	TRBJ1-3	TGCGCCAGCAGCCCGACAGCGAGCTCTGGAAACACCATATATTTT	CASSPTASSGNTIYF
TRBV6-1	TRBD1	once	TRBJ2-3	TGTGCCAGCAGTACCGGGACAGGGGGGCGGGATACGCAGTATTTT	CASSTGTGGRDTQYF